This T cell receptor beta chain was captured by sequencing in a study of blood T cell repertoires in COVID-19. Study information: Sources were T cells, B-cell-depleted T cells, or PBMCs; the material itself was cDNA or gDNA.

V was shortened by 5 bases and J by 6 bases, with 12 bases between the two germline ends. Germline V lookup: CDR1 SGHRS, CDR2 YFSETQ. The CDR3 is made up of 12 amino acids. Original analysis: Amplification of reference gene primers provided the estimated nucleated cell counts. Generated by immunoSEQ multiplex PCR, the TCRdb table keeps only in-frame clones and is missing some. V and J calls and clone size are copied from that table; D and trimming were computed from the DNA. The sample carries some 170,000 clones, around 87% recorded once. The sequenced material came from peripheral blood. This clonotype originated in a woman aged 70-85 years with COVID-19, enrolled during active disease. This chain links TRBV5-1 with TRBJ2-7; TRBD1 might be the D (7 bases). The CDR3 sequence is CASRIQGGEQYF. In DNA, the CDR3 is TGCGCCAGCAGAATCCAGGGGGGCGAGCAGTACTTC.